This T cell receptor beta chain was captured in a study of T cell repertoires in cytomegalovirus infection. Overall study context: Public TCR beta signatures provided an indication of both CMV infection and a matching HLA type.

Details on this clonotype: The antigen is unknown.

Losses at the gene ends were 0 bases for V and 1 base for J; bases not matched to a gene: 3. CDR1 and CDR2 (germline): LGHNA, YSLEER. This CDR3 spans 16 amino acids. Via MiXCR, TCRdb re-called the reads, giving one row per CDR3 protein. The sample holds more than 250,000 distinct CDR3 sequences; approximately 25% are singletons and the top ten take roughly 14%. Study-wide results and caveats: CMV-specific TCR beta clonotypes restricted by HLA-C were the ones dominating the ex vivo response.

The clonotype originates from a human donor in good health (CMV status not recorded). Some clones in this sample may be carry-over from other donors' samples. The chain couples TRBV4-3 to TRBJ2-3; 8 nucleotides align to TRBD2. The sample consisted of cultured PBMCs, taken from culture after CMV antigen stimulation. As DNA, the CDR3 is TGCGCCAGCAGCCAAGACACAGCGGGAGGCACAGATACGCAGTATTTT. This encodes CASSQDTAGGTDTQYF.